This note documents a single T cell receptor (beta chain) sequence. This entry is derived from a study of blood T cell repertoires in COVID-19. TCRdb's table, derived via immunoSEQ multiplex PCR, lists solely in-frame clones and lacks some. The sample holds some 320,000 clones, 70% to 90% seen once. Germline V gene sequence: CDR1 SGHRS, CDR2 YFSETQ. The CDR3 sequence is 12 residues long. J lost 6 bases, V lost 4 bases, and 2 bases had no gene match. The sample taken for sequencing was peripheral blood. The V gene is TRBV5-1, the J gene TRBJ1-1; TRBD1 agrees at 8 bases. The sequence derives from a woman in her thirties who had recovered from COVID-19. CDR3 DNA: TGCGCCAGCAGCCTCAGGGGGCCTGAAGCTTTCTTT. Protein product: CASSLRGPEAFF.